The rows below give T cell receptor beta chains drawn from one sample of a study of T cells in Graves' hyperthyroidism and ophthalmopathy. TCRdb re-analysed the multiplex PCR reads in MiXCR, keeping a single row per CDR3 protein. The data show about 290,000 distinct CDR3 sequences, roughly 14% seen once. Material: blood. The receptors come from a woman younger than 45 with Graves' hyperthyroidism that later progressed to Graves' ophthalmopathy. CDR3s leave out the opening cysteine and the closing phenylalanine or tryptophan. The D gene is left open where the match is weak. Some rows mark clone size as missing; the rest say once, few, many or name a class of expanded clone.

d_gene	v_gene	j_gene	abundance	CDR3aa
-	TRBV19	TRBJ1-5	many	ASNIEGGNQPQH
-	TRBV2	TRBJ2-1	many	ASSFVSDEQF
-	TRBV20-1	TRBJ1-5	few	SARGTSDQPQH
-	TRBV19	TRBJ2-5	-	ASSSGVRETQY
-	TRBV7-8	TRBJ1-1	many	ASSLKGDPIEAF
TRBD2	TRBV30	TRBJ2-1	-	AWRGPGLAGRSEQF
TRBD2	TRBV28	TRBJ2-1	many	ASSFNLAGEYNEQF
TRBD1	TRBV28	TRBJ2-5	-	ASSTSTGLETQY
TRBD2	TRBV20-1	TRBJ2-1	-	SARGGLAGGSEQF
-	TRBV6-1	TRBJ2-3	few	ASSVGLGTDTQY
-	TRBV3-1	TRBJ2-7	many	ASSGTALAYSYEQY
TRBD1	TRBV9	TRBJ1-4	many	ASTLTGTANEKLF
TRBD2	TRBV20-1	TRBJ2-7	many	SARDMLLAGVEQY
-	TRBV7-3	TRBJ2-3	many	ASSQGSGSDTQY
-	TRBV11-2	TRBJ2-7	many	ASSLEAGVGYEQY
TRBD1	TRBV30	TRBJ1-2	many	AWSEGAGGYT
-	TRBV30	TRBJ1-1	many	AWSVTGGKSEAF
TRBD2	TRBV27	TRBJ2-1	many	ASSLWGRAGDEQF
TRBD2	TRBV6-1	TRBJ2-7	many	ASSSPLAGGYEQY
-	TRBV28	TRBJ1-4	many	ASSFERGALEKLF
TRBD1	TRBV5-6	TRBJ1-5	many	ASSTTGYNQPQH
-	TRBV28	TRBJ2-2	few	ASIGPTTGELF
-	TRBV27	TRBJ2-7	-	ASSPTTGGYYEQY
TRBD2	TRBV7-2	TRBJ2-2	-	ASSLKSGGRTGELF
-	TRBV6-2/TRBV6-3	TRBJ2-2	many	AAYSALRTTGELF
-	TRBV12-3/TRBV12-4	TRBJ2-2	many	ASKVADMNTGELF
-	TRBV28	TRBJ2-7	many	ASGRFYEQY
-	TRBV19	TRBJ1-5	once	ASSIWGGSLGNQPQH
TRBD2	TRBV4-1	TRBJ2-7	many	ASSQEFGRAGVEQY
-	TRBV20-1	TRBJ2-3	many	SARREQGTQY
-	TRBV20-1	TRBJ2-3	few	SARDSAILQY
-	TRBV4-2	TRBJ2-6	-	ASSPSLGFSGANVLT
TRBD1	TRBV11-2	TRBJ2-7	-	ASSLYTGVEQY
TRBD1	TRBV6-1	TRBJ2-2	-	ASSRAPTGYDPAELF
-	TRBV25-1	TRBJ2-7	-	ASSPIPLGEQY
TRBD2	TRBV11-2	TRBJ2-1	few	ASSSLLAGGPSSYNEQF
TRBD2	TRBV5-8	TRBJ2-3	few	ASSSTPGLGTDTQY
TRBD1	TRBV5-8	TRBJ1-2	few	ASSVAGQTYGYT